The following is a T cell receptor (beta chain) sequence with its context. This record belongs to a study of cytomegalovirus exposure and HLA in healthy donors. The PCR had 60 Vbeta and 13 Jbeta primers. Here immunoSEQ multiplex PCR was the method, and the copy in TCRdb shows in-frame clones only, minus some. The table has roughly 120,000 clones, over 60% seen once. From germline, CDR1 is SGHVS and CDR2 FNYEAQ. The CDR3 covers 17 residues. The V gene end was trimmed by 3 bases and the J gene end by 2 bases; junction bases not matched to a gene: 7. The J gene is TRBJ2-6, the V gene TRBV7-6, with 7 bases aligning to TRBD1. Sequencing was done on a sample of PBMCs. The source is a woman in her thirties or forties in good health and CMV-seropositive. The CDR3 region has the DNA TGTGCCAGCAGCTTGCGACAGGGCCCAACTGGGGCCAACGTCCTGACTTTC. As protein: CASSLRQGPTGANVLTF.